Listed here are 14 T cell receptor beta chains from one sample, sequenced in a study of OX40 agonist ivuxolimab in advanced cancers. Method: immunoSEQ multiplex PCR; TCRdb's copy keeps in-frame clones and lacks some. The sample records around 58,000 clones, roughly 90% being singletons. Specimen: CD4+ or CD8+ T cells sorted from blood, collected in a trial of the OX40 agonist ivuxolimab. These receptors were taken from an adult with an advanced solid tumor such as melanoma, head and neck, liver or kidney cancer.

This clone was found once. The CDR3: CASSPGLGSEAFF. The CDR3 DNA sequence: TGTGCCAGCAGTCCGGGACTTGGTTCTGAAGCTTTCTTT. This chain uses TRBV6-5 with TRBJ1-1; the D gene is possibly TRBD1 (5 bases). With 5 bases removed from V and 6 bases from J, the gap between germline ends came to 13 bases. The CDR3 is 13 residues long. CDR1 and CDR2 from the germline V gene are MNHEY and SVGAGI.

J is TRBJ2-3 and V is TRBV5-1; no definite D call. Per the germline V gene, CDR1 is SGHRS and CDR2 is YFSETQ. There are 13 residues in the CDR3. Trimming shortened V by 0 bases and J by 2 bases, and 4 bases separated the two germline ends. The CDR3: CASSLEYTDTQYF. CDR3 sequence (DNA): TGCGCCAGCAGCTTGGAGTACACAGATACGCAGTATTTT.

This clone has just one count. The V call is TRBV7-9, the J call TRBJ2-7; 10 positions match TRBD1. Per germline, CDR1 SEHNR and CDR2 FQNEAQ (reference sequence). J gave up 6 bases and V 8 bases, and 13 bases lay outside the gene matches. The CDR3 extends over 15 amino acids. The CDR3 here is CASCDTGTGAGEQYF. CDR3 in DNA: TGTGCCAGCTGTGACACCGGGACAGGGGCCGGCGAGCAGTACTTC.

This clone showed up just a few times. The genes are TRBV5-1 and TRBJ1-2; 9 nucleotides align to TRBD1. J gave up 5 bases and V 3 bases, and 8 bases lay outside the gene matches. The length of the CDR3 is 15 residues. In germline, CDR1 is SGHRS, CDR2 YFSETQ. In nucleotides, the CDR3 is TGCGCCAGCAGCTGGGGGGACAGGGAGGTGTATGGCTACACCTTC. Its translation is CASSWGDREVYGYTF.

The chain employs TRBV27 and TRBJ2-2; 13 bases match TRBD2. This CDR3 is built from 18 residues. Looked up from germline, CDR1 is MNHEY and CDR2 is SMNVEV (reference sequence). With 7 bases clipped from V and 4 bases from J, the junction kept 12 bases outside the gene matches. CDR3 in DNA: TGTGCCAGCACCATAGGAGAGGGACTAGCGGGGTTCACCGGGGAGCTGTTTTTT. Its protein product is CASTIGEGLAGFTGELFF.

The rearrangement links TRBV10-2 to TRBJ2-7; D call uncertain. The length of the CDR3 is 14 residues. Germline V lookup: CDR1 WSHSY, CDR2 SAAADI. The V end was cut by 3 bases, the J end by 4 bases, with 13 bases between. CDR3 amino acids: CASSDLPRSYEQYF. The CDR3 DNA reads as TGCGCCAGCAGTGACCTGCCTAGGAGTTACGAGCAGTACTTC.

The V gene is TRBV4-1, the J gene TRBJ2-3, with 8 bases identical to TRBD2. The germline CDR1 and CDR2 sequences are MGHRA and YSYEKL. CDR3 length: 17 amino acids. Trimming cost V 2 bases and J 2 bases; bases outside gene matches: 9. DNA of the CDR3: TGCGCCAGCAGCCAAAACCCATCGGGGGGGGTCACAGATACGCAGTATTTT. As protein: CASSQNPSGGVTDTQYF.

V usage is TRBV19 and J usage is TRBJ2-1, with 9 bases that match TRBD2. Per the germline V gene, CDR1 is LNHDA and CDR2 is SQIVND (reference sequence). Germline trimming cut 4 bases from V and 8 bases from J; bases unmatched to any gene: 6. The length of the CDR3 is 14 residues. In DNA form, the CDR3 reads TGTGCCAGTAGTAATCTAGGCGGGGGGGATGAGCAGTTCTTC. Encoded protein: CASSNLGGGDEQFF.

The chain joins TRBV19 to TRBJ1-5; D may be TRBD1 (5 bases). Trimming took off 2 bases at V and 5 bases at J, with 16 bases between the two ends. Looked up from germline, CDR1 is LNHDA and CDR2 is SQIVND (reference sequence). The CDR3 extends over 16 amino acids. The CDR3 nucleotides read TGTGCCAGTAGTATAATCTGGCAGGGTTTTCATCAGCCCCAGCATTTT. The encoded protein is CASSIIWQGFHQPQHF.

The chain uses TRBV15 and TRBJ1-5; unclear D gene. Trimming shortened V by 5 bases and J by 6 bases, and 14 bases separated the two germline ends. In germline, CDR1 is LNHNV, CDR2 YYDKDF (reference sequence). The CDR3 is made up of 14 amino acids. The CDR3 sequence: CATSFGITVQPQHF. In DNA, the CDR3 is TGTGCCACCAGCTTTGGGATTACAGTTCAGCCCCAGCATTTT.

This chain joins TRBV28 and TRBJ2-7; 11 nucleotides align to TRBD2. Germline-derived CDR1 and CDR2 are MDHEN and SYDVKM. This CDR3 has 14 residues. Trimming cost V 8 bases and J 7 bases; bases outside gene matches: 10. The CDR3 here is CASGIAGGPKEQYF. The CDR3 DNA sequence: TGTGCCAGCGGAATAGCGGGAGGGCCGAAAGAGCAGTACTTC.

The chain uses TRBV9 and TRBJ2-3; TRBD2 agrees at 11 bases. The length of the CDR3 is 18 residues. Germline-derived CDR1 and CDR2 are SGDLS and YYNGEE. Trimming cost V 1 base and J 2 bases; bases outside gene matches: 9. Here the CDR3 DNA reads TGTGCCAGCAGCGTATTTTCGACTAGCGGGACCTCCACAGATACGCAGTATTTT. Protein sequence: CASSVFSTSGTSTDTQYF.

The chain carries TRBV7-2 and TRBJ1-5, with a tentative D call TRBD1 (6 bases). The CDR3 extends over 17 amino acids. With 6 bases removed from V and 1 base from J, the gap between germline ends came to 19 bases. CDR1 is SGHTA, CDR2 FQGNSA, per germline. CDR3 bases: TGTGCCAGCAGTCGCGGGGTTTATAGGGGGAGCAATCAGCCCCAGCATTTT. Translating gives CASSRGVYRGSNQPQHF. Complete variable domain (other parts from reference TRBV7-2 and TRBJ1-5): GAGVSQSPSNKVTEKGKDVELRCDPISGHTALYWYRQSLGQGLEFLIYFQGNSAPDKSGLPSDRFSAERTGGSVSTLTIQRTQQEDSAVYLCASSRGVYRGSNQPQHFGDGTRLSIL.

The gene calls are TRBV2 and TRBJ1-4; D possibly corresponds to TRBD1 (5 bases). The CDR3 runs 13 residues. V lost 9 bases and J 3 bases, leaving 11 bases between the germline ends. Looked up from germline, CDR1 is SNHLY and CDR2 is FYNNEI. DNA of the CDR3: TGTGCCAGTATCCGGGACGCTAATGAAAAACTGTTTTTT. Amino acids: CASIRDANEKLFF.